Listed here is a single T cell receptor beta chain. The antigen is undetermined. This sample stems from a study of T cell responses to AZD1222 COVID-19 vaccine. Study results and limitations: Elevations in Spike-specific TCR breadth and depth followed administration of two AZD1222 doses. Only after the peak T cell response were repertoires sampled. Most donors were white British, females outnumbered males, and clonal diversity was possibly underestimated.

Germline assignment: CDR1 SGHRS and CDR2 YFSETQ. The CDR3 runs to 15 residues. With 0 bases removed from V and 6 bases from J, the gap between germline ends came to 14 bases. Clones were sequenced by immunoSEQ multiplex PCR, and TCRdb holds only the in-frame ones, with some missing. The sample includes roughly 40,000 clones, 90% of them seen just once. The chain has TRBV5-1 and TRBJ2-3; a weak D match, TRBD2 (6 bases). The material was peripheral blood, obtained 28 days after the second AZD1222 dose. The TCR originated in an adult who received the AZD1222 COVID-19 vaccine. The CDR3 DNA is TGCGCCAGCAGCTTGGTGGGGCTAGCGCCGGATACGCAGTATTTT. Protein: CASSLVGLAPDTQYF.